The 21 T cell receptor beta chains below come from one sample, sequenced in a study of CD8 T cells in ankylosing spondylitis. TCRdb re-derived calls from the 5' RACE reads in MiXCR, one entry per CDR3 protein. The sample holds about 200,000 distinct CDR3 sequences, roughly 12% seen once. The sequenced material came from blood, either unsorted or a sorted T cell fraction (not recorded which). The receptors come from a male donor with ankylosing spondylitis or in good health (not recorded which).

This clonotype showed up just a few times. This CDR3 is CASTPGRNSNTGELFF. The DNA for the CDR3 is TGTGCCAGCACCCCCGGGAGGAACTCGAACACCGGGGAGCTGTTTTTT. The chain is built from TRBV11-2 and TRBJ2-2; 7 nucleotides line up with TRBD2. Germline trimming cut 7 bases from V and 0 bases from J; bases unmatched to any gene: 8. Germline CDR1 reads SGHAT; CDR2 reads FQNNGV. The CDR3 is made up of 16 amino acids. Based on the CDR3 plus reference TRBV11-2 and TRBJ2-2, the full variable domain is EAGVAQSPRYKIIEKRQSVAFWCNPISGHATLYWYQQILGQGPKLLIQFQNNGVVDDSQLPKDRFSAERLKGVDSTLKIQPAKLEDSAVYLCASTPGRNSNTGELFFGEGSRLTVL.

This clonotype came up a few times. V and J are TRBV5-5 and TRBJ1-6, with a possible D match to TRBD1 (6 bases). Germline CDR1 is SGHKS and CDR2 is YYEKEE (reference sequence). The CDR3 is 16 amino acids. The ends were cut back, 4 bases at V and 4 bases at J, with 15 bases in the middle. In DNA form, the CDR3 reads TGTGCCAGCAGCGGGGTAGGGGGGCTTTATAATTCACCCCTCCACTTT. Translation gives CASSGVGGLYNSPLHF.

This clonotype was seen ten or more times. This rearrangement joins TRBV11-2 to TRBJ2-7; TRBD2 matches at 16 bases. This CDR3 has 17 residues. The ends lost 5 bases at V and 0 bases at J; junction bases unmatched: 4. Germline CDR1 reads SGHAT; CDR2 reads FQNNGV. The CDR3 DNA reads as TGTGCCAGCAGCCCGGGACTAGCGGGAGGGGACTCCTACGAGCAGTACTTC. This sequence encodes CASSPGLAGGDSYEQYF. The complete variable domain, with remaining parts taken from reference TRBV11-2 and TRBJ2-7, reads EAGVAQSPRYKIIEKRQSVAFWCNPISGHATLYWYQQILGQGPKLLIQFQNNGVVDDSQLPKDRFSAERLKGVDSTLKIQPAKLEDSAVYLCASSPGLAGGDSYEQYFGPGTRLTVT.

In this sample, this clonotype turned up a few times. The V call is TRBV7-9, the J call TRBJ2-1, with D unresolved. The length of the CDR3 is 14 residues. Trimming removed 5 bases from V and 6 bases from J, with 14 bases in between. Germline V gene data show CDR1 as SEHNR and CDR2 as FQNEAQ (reference sequence). Here the CDR3 DNA reads TGTGCCAGCAGCATCCTTGACCCCGGCAATGAGCAGTTCTTC. It specifies CASSILDPGNEQFF.

The chain recombines TRBV2 with TRBJ1-1; possible D gene TRBD1, 5 bases. This CDR3 has 11 amino acids. The V and J ends lost 11 bases and 10 bases respectively, with 17 bases between them. The germline V gene encodes CDR1 SNHLY and CDR2 FYNNEI. CDR3 in amino acids: CAVTWGRGAFF. CDR3 DNA sequence: TGTGCCGTTACGTGGGGGAGGGGAGCTTTCTTT.

The chain links TRBV6-2 or TRBV6-3 to TRBJ2-5; D ambiguous. V was cut by 7 bases and J by 5 bases, with 14 bases left in between. CDR1 is MNHEY, CDR2 SVGEGT, per germline. The CDR3 runs 13 residues. CDR3 amino acids: CASTPSLFETQYF. The CDR3 DNA reads TGTGCCAGCACCCCCTCGTTATTTGAGACCCAGTACTTC.

A few counts support this clonotype. V and J are TRBV20-1 and TRBJ1-3; D remains ambiguous. Per the germline V gene, CDR1 is DFQATT and CDR2 is SNEGSKA (reference sequence). This CDR3 region has 14 residues. Trimming stripped 1 base from V and 0 bases from J, with 7 bases between. Here the CDR3 DNA reads TGCAGTGCTAGAGGGGCAGTCTCTGGAAACACCATATATTTT. Protein: CSARGAVSGNTIYF.

This chain uses TRBV30 with TRBJ2-1; TRBD2 matches 9 bases. The CDR3 runs to 13 residues. In germline, CDR1 is GTSNPN, CDR2 SVGIG (reference sequence). V lost 3 bases to trimming and J lost 8 bases; unmatched junction nucleotides: 5. The CDR3 nucleotides are TGTGCCTGGAGCCTCGGCGGGAGGGATGAGCAGTTCTTC. Protein sequence: CAWSLGGRDEQFF.

In this sample, this clonotype turned up a few times. J is TRBJ2-7 and V is TRBV19; a possible D gene is TRBD1 (6 bases). CDR1 LNHDA and CDR2 SQIVND come from the germline V gene (reference sequence). V was trimmed by 5 bases and J by 0 bases, leaving 14 bases between them. The CDR3 is 15 amino acids. For the CDR3, the DNA is TGTGCCAGTAGTCCCGGACAGACGAGCTCCTACGAGCAGTACTTC. Its protein is CASSPGQTSSYEQYF.

This clonotype was seen many times. V usage is TRBV12-3 or TRBV12-4 and J usage is TRBJ2-1; perhaps D is TRBD1 or TRBD2 (5 bases each). This CDR3 contains 12 residues. V lost 7 bases, J lost 9 bases, and 13 bases lay in between. The CDR3 loop is CASTPYGGEQFF. DNA of the CDR3: TGTGCCAGCACCCCCTATGGGGGTGAGCAGTTCTTC.

The chain uses TRBV7-9 and TRBJ2-3; possibly TRBD2 for D (7 bases). Germline V gene sequence: CDR1 SEHNR, CDR2 FQNEAQ (reference sequence). V lost 2 bases and J 4 bases, leaving 10 bases between the germline ends. There are 14 residues in the CDR3. CDR3 DNA: TGTGCCAGCAGCTTAATAGGGGGGGCAGATACGCAGTATTTT. Its translation is CASSLIGGADTQYF.

The chain is built from TRBV19 and TRBJ2-2, with 10 bases that match TRBD2. Per the germline V gene, CDR1 is LNHDA and CDR2 is SQIVND (reference sequence). This CDR3 has 14 amino acids. After removal of 5 bases from V and 6 bases from J, the junction contained 3 bases not matched to a gene. The CDR3 DNA follows: TGTGCCAGTAGTCAGCGGGAGGGCCCCGGGGAGCTGTTTTTT. Amino acid sequence: CASSQREGPGELFF.

The chain has TRBV6-1 and TRBJ2-7; no firm D call. This CDR3 has 12 amino acids. Germline V gene sequence: CDR1 MNHNS, CDR2 SASEGT. V lost 7 bases and J 0 bases, leaving 7 bases between the germline ends. The CDR3 DNA is TGTGCCAGCATCAGTAGCTCCTACGAGCAGTACTTC. Its translation: CASISSSYEQYF.

The V call is TRBV11-2, the J call TRBJ2-7, with 8 bases matching TRBD2. This CDR3 region has 14 residues. Germline-derived CDR1 and CDR2 are SGHAT and FQNNGV. With V trimmed by 2 bases and J by 3 bases, 3 bases remained unmatched. The CDR3 loop is CASSLISGSYEQYF. CDR3 coding DNA: TGTGCCAGCAGCTTAATCAGCGGGAGCTACGAGCAGTACTTC.

This clonotype was recorded many times. V and J are TRBV4-2 and TRBJ2-7; tentatively, D is TRBD2 (6 bases). The ends were cut back, 4 bases at V and 2 bases at J, with 12 bases in the middle. Germline loops: CDR1 LGHNA, CDR2 YNFKEQ. The CDR3 covers 14 residues. The CDR3 region has the DNA TGTGCCAGCAGCCCGACGGGAGTAACCTACGAGCAGTACTTC. Encoded protein: CASSPTGVTYEQYF.

The chain has TRBV20-1 and TRBJ2-3; D is possibly TRBD2 (6 bases). Germline CDR1 is DFQATT and CDR2 is SNEGSKA (reference sequence). The CDR3 loop spans 18 amino acids. Trimming took 1 base from V and 4 from J, leaving 24 bases between them. This CDR3 reads CSARVWGGIPMGADTQYF. In DNA, the CDR3 is TGCAGTGCTAGAGTTTGGGGCGGGATTCCTATGGGGGCAGATACGCAGTATTTT.

The table lists this clonotype with a few counts. This chain connects TRBV3-1 to TRBJ2-7; TRBD1 is a possible D gene (7 bases). The CDR3 totals 17 residues. Trimming cost V 1 base and J 4 bases, with 20 bases left between them. Germline V gene lookup returns CDR1 LGHDT and CDR2 YNNKEL (reference sequence). The CDR3 nucleotides read TGTGCCAGCAGCCAAGTTGGAGGGGGCTCGGGCAATTACGAGCAGTACTTC. This gives the protein CASSQVGGGSGNYEQYF.

The chain carries TRBV4-1 and TRBJ2-5, with 7 bases identical to TRBD1. Germline CDR1 MGHRA, CDR2 YSYEKL. J was trimmed by 2 bases and V by 3 bases; bases with no gene match: 3. The CDR3 has 14 amino acids. The CDR3: CASSQTGLQETQYF. The CDR3 DNA reads TGCGCCAGCAGCCAGACAGGGCTACAAGAGACCCAGTACTTC.

V gene TRBV29-1 combines with J gene TRBJ2-1, with 7 bases aligning to TRBD2. This CDR3 region has 12 residues. Losses at the gene ends were 3 bases for V and 16 bases for J; bases not matched to a gene: 12. Per the germline V gene, CDR1 is SQVTM and CDR2 is ANQGSEA. CDR3 residues: CSVEHQTGGSFF. The CDR3 region has the DNA TGCAGCGTTGAGCATCAAACGGGCGGGAGTTTCTTC.

This clonotype was picked up many times. CDR3 sequence (DNA): TGCGCCAGCAGCTCGGGACAGGGCGAGGGAGATACGCAGTATTTT. Translating it yields CASSSGQGEGDTQYF. This chain joins TRBV5-1 and TRBJ2-3, with TRBD1 matching over 9 bases. Germline CDR1 and CDR2: SGHRS and YFSETQ. The CDR3 has 15 amino acids. The V gene end was trimmed by 3 bases and the J gene end by 5 bases; junction bases not matched to a gene: 7.

This clonotype was counted ten times or more. The gene calls are TRBV29-1 and TRBJ2-3; tentatively, D is TRBD2 (6 bases). There are 15 residues in the CDR3. Germline assignment: CDR1 SQVTM and CDR2 ANQGSEA. V was cut by 3 bases and J by 2 bases, with 15 bases left in between. Here the CDR3 reads CSVDWRAGYTDTQYF. The CDR3 DNA sequence: TGCAGCGTTGATTGGAGGGCGGGATACACAGATACGCAGTATTTT.